This record looks at one T cell receptor (beta chain) sequence and its context. The data originate from a study of control samples from healthy donors and cancer patients. The germline gives CDR1 SGHVS, CDR2 FNYEAQ. The CDR3 covers 17 residues. V was clipped by 2 bases and J by 6 bases; unmatched bases: 14. Clones were sequenced by immunoSEQ multiplex PCR, and TCRdb holds only the in-frame ones, with some missing. The sample records about 410,000 clones, approximately 92% being singletons. This clonotype was obtained from a man between 35 and 55 years old with head and neck cancer. What was sequenced was PBMCs. The chain combines TRBV7-6 with TRBJ2-3; 7 bases fit TRBD2. In DNA, the CDR3 is TGTGCCAGCAGCTTACAGCGGCGGGAGAGCTATGGGGATACGCAGTATTTT. Protein sequence: CASSLQRRESYGDTQYF.